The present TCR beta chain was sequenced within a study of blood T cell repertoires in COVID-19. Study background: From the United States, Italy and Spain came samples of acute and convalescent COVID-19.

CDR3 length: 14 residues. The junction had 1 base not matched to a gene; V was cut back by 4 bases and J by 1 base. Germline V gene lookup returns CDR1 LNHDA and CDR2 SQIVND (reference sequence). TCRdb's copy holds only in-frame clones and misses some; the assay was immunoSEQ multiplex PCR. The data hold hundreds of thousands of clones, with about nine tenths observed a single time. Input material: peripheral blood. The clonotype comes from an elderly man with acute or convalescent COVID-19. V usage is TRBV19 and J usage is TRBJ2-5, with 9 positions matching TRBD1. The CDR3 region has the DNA TGTGCCAGTAGTACGACAGGGGGCCAAGAGACCCAGTACTTC. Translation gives CASSTTGGQETQYF.